The 21 T cell receptor beta chains presented below share a single source sample, sequenced in a study of cytomegalovirus exposure and HLA in healthy donors. The primer mix had 60 Vbeta and 13 Jbeta primers. Sequenced by immunoSEQ multiplex PCR; TCRdb stores in-frame clones only, minus some. The sample records some 130,000 clones, roughly 71% being singletons. Sequencing used PBMCs. The source of these receptors is a woman aged 50 to 60 in good health and CMV-seropositive.

This sequence joins TRBV6-1 and TRBJ1-6; D uncertain. Germline V CDR1 and CDR2: MNHNS, SASEGT. V gave up 2 bases and J gave up 9 bases, with 11 bases separating them. This CDR3 spans 14 amino acids. CDR3 in amino acids: CASSELIGSSPLHF. The DNA of the CDR3 is TGTGCCAGCAGTGAATTAATTGGGAGTTCACCCCTCCACTTT.

The chain recombines TRBV6-6 with TRBJ2-3; 11 bases match TRBD2. CDR1 is MNHNY, CDR2 SVGAGI, per germline (reference sequence). The CDR3 length is 15 residues. Trimming removed 5 bases from V and 2 bases from J; junction bases left unmatched: 3. The CDR3 spells CASSLTSGNTDTQYF. CDR3 bases: TGTGCCAGCAGTCTGACTAGCGGGAACACAGATACGCAGTATTTT.

V usage is TRBV19 and J usage is TRBJ1-3, with D maybe TRBD1 (6 bases). Germline assignment: CDR1 LNHDA and CDR2 SQIVND (reference sequence). V lost 9 bases and J lost 2, with 14 bases in between. The CDR3 extends over 14 amino acids. This CDR3 is CASRGGAPGNTIYF. CDR3 bases: TGTGCCAGCCGGGGGGGGGCGCCTGGAAACACCATATATTTT.

The chain combines TRBV2 with TRBJ2-3; D not resolved. Germline V lookup: CDR1 SNHLY, CDR2 FYNNEI. This CDR3 spans 12 amino acids. V lost 0 bases to trimming and J lost 8 bases, with 6 bases between them. CDR3 in DNA: TGTGCCAGCAGTGAAGCGCGAGGTACGCAGTATTTT. This sequence encodes CASSEARGTQYF.

The J gene is TRBJ1-5, the V gene TRBV27; maybe TRBD1 (6 bases). Germline CDR1 is MNHEY and CDR2 is SMNVEV (reference sequence). V lost 10 bases and J lost 5, with 15 bases in between. The CDR3 has 13 residues. This CDR3 reads CATGQGRDQPQHF. In nucleotides, the CDR3 is TGTGCCACCGGGCAGGGGCGAGATCAGCCCCAGCATTTT.

The chain uses TRBV2 and TRBJ2-2, with 7 bases fitting TRBD1. The germline V gene has CDR1 SNHLY and CDR2 FYNNEI. The trim removed 11 bases at V and 6 bases at J, leaving 9 bases unmatched. The CDR3 totals 13 residues. The CDR3 nucleotides read TGTGCCGGGGGACAGAGGGGTCCCGGGGAGCTGTTTTTT. Protein: CAGGQRGPGELFF.

The gene calls are TRBV2 and TRBJ1-2; 9 nucleotides line up with TRBD1. The V gene end was trimmed by 6 bases and the J gene end by 6 bases; junction bases not matched to a gene: 8. The CDR3 extends over 14 amino acids. Per germline, CDR1 SNHLY and CDR2 FYNNEI. CDR3 protein: CASSFRDREHGYTF. In nucleotides, the CDR3 is TGTGCCAGCAGCTTCCGGGACAGGGAACATGGCTACACCTTC.

This chain links TRBV7-9 with TRBJ2-1, with a possible D match to TRBD1 (6 bases). CDR3 size: 13 residues. CDR1 is SEHNR and CDR2 is FQNEAQ in the germline V gene (reference sequence). V lost 4 bases and J 7 bases, leaving 11 bases between the germline ends. This chain's CDR3 is CASSSSGVNEQFF. In nucleotides, the CDR3 is TGTGCCAGCAGCTCTTCAGGGGTGAATGAGCAGTTCTTC.

This chain links TRBV29-1 with TRBJ2-1; 9 bases agree with TRBD2. The V gene end was trimmed by 5 bases and the J gene end by 5 bases; junction bases not matched to a gene: 10. The CDR3 consists of 15 residues. The germline V gene has CDR1 SQVTM and CDR2 ANQGSEA. Written as DNA, the CDR3 is TGCAGCGTTCCCACGACTAGCGGCGCCAACAATGAGCAGTTCTTC. It yields the protein CSVPTTSGANNEQFF.

This chain joins TRBV9 and TRBJ2-7; D is possibly TRBD2 (6 bases). There are 13 residues in the CDR3. In germline, CDR1 is SGDLS, CDR2 YYNGEE. Trimming took off 4 bases at V and 6 bases at J, with 14 bases between the two ends. The CDR3 coding sequence is TGTGCCAGCAGCCCCCGGGCGGGACCCGAGCAGTACTTC. As protein: CASSPRAGPEQYF.

The chain combines TRBV10-3 with TRBJ1-1; the match to TRBD1 covers 8 bases. The trim removed 10 bases at V and 1 base at J, leaving 5 bases unmatched. This CDR3 comprises 13 residues. Per germline, CDR1 ENHRY and CDR2 SYGVKD. CDR3 region: CATRGLPNTEAFF. The CDR3 coding sequence is TGTGCCACCAGGGGGCTACCGAACACTGAAGCTTTCTTT.

The J gene is TRBJ1-3, the V gene TRBV6-1, with D perhaps matching TRBD1 (6 bases). V lost 2 bases, J lost 1 base, and 12 bases lay in between. This CDR3 is built from 16 residues. The germline gives CDR1 MNHNS, CDR2 SASEGT. CDR3 nucleotide sequence: TGTGCCAGCAGTGAACCGCGAGGGGGATCTGGAAACACCATATATTTT. It specifies CASSEPRGGSGNTIYF.

This clone was counted once. V usage is TRBV7-2 and J usage is TRBJ1-5; D remains unclear. CDR1 is SGHTA and CDR2 is FQGNSA in the germline V gene. The CDR3 runs to 15 residues. The ends were cut back, 5 bases at V and 3 bases at J, with 14 bases in the middle. CDR3 coding DNA: TGTGCCAGCAGCACCCGAGGGTCCAACAATCAGCCCCAGCATTTT. This codes for CASSTRGSNNQPQHF.

This clone has only a few counts. The V call is TRBV30, the J call TRBJ1-2, with D maybe TRBD1 (6 bases). The CDR3 spans 12 residues. Trimming took 3 bases from V and 8 from J, leaving 13 bases between them. Germline V gives CDR1 GTSNPN, CDR2 SVGIG (reference sequence). CDR3 in DNA: TGTGCCTGGAGGGGGGGGCGAGTCGGCTACACCTTC. Its translation: CAWRGGRVGYTF.

The chain joins TRBV7-6 to TRBJ1-5; 9 nucleotides match TRBD1. CDR3 length: 17 residues. Germline loops: CDR1 SGHVS, CDR2 FNYEAQ. With 4 bases clipped from V and 5 bases from J, the junction kept 12 bases outside the gene matches. The CDR3 reads CASSSEPGTGLDQPQHF. The CDR3 DNA is TGTGCCAGCAGCTCGGAGCCCGGGACAGGGCTCGATCAGCCCCAGCATTTT. Looking up the rest from reference TRBV7-6 and TRBJ1-5 gives the full variable domain: GAGVSQSPRYKVTKRGQDVALRCDPISGHVSLYWYRQALGQGPEFLTYFNYEAQQDKSGLPNDRFSAERPEGSISTLTIQRTEQRDSAMYRCASSSEPGTGLDQPQHFGDGTRLSIL.

V is TRBV6-5 and J is TRBJ2-2, with D possibly TRBD2 on 5 matching bases. The V gene lost 5 bases and the J gene lost 3 bases, with 10 bases spanning the gap. The germline V gene has CDR1 MNHEY and CDR2 SVGAGI. CDR3 length: 14 residues. The chain's CDR3 is CASSELLDTGELFF. DNA for the CDR3: TGTGCCAGCAGTGAGCTACTAGACACCGGGGAGCTGTTTTTT.

V and J are TRBV4-3 and TRBJ2-7, with TRBD1 matching over 8 bases. Per germline, CDR1 LGHNA and CDR2 YSLEER. This CDR3 spans 13 amino acids. Trimming took 5 bases from V and 13 from J; bases not matched to a gene: 13. CDR3 in amino acids: CASSSQNPGQVYF. CDR3 DNA: TGCGCCAGCAGCTCTCAGAACCCGGGACAGGTTTACTTC.

V gene TRBV7-9 combines with J gene TRBJ1-1; weak D call: TRBD1 (6 bases). The germline V gene encodes CDR1 SEHNR and CDR2 FQNEAQ (reference sequence). The CDR3 has 16 amino acids. Trimming removed 1 base from V and 1 base from J, with 13 bases in between. The CDR3 loop is CASSLEWGQGNTEAFF. In nucleotides, the CDR3 is TGTGCCAGCAGCTTAGAATGGGGGCAGGGGAACACTGAAGCTTTCTTT.

V and J are TRBV18 and TRBJ2-7; D is uncertain. The V end was cut by 0 bases, the J end by 3 bases, with 6 bases between. Germline-derived CDR1 and CDR2 are KGHSH and LQKENI. This CDR3 region has 13 residues. DNA of the CDR3: TGTGCCAGCTCACCACCGAGCATCTACGAGCAGTACTTC. Its translation is CASSPPSIYEQYF.

The rearrangement uses TRBV9 and TRBJ2-5; D call uncertain. The length of the CDR3 is 18 residues. V was cut by 2 bases and J by 4 bases, with 24 bases left in between. From germline, CDR1 is SGDLS and CDR2 YYNGEE. This CDR3 reads CASSVDSPTRGLGETQYF. CDR3 nucleotides: TGTGCCAGCAGCGTCGATTCGCCGACACGTGGTTTGGGAGAGACCCAGTACTTC.

The rearrangement uses TRBV6-4 and TRBJ2-3; 11 positions match TRBD2. CDR1 is MRHNA and CDR2 is SNTAGT in the germline V gene. The CDR3 is made up of 16 amino acids. V trimming: 4 bases; J trimming: 0 bases; junction bases outside the gene matches: 3. The CDR3 bases are TGTGCCAGCAGTGCACTAGCGGGGGCTAGCACAGATACGCAGTATTTT. Its translation is CASSALAGASTDTQYF.